The rows below give T cell receptor beta chains drawn from one sample of a study of cytomegalovirus exposure and HLA in healthy donors. Repertoires were generated with immunoSEQ multiplex PCR, while TCRdb's copy carries only in-frame clones and drops some. Of roughly 140,000 clones listed, over 70% are singletons. Sequencing was carried out using PBMCs. The source is a middle-aged man in good health and CMV-seropositive. Each CDR3 is given with its conserved first and last residue. D genes are given only for firm matches. Rows may omit the clone size; those that give it use once, few, many or a size class.

V gene: TRBV18; J gene: TRBJ1-2; D gene: NA; clone size: NA; CDR3 DNA: TGTGCCAGCTCACCCCCTTCAGGGCGTAGCTATGGCTACACCTTC; CDR3 protein: CASSPPSGRSYGYTF
V gene: TRBV29-1; J gene: TRBJ2-7; D gene: NA; clone size: NA; CDR3 DNA: TGCAGCGTTGGTCTGGGGCAGGGATATTCCGAGCAGTACTTC; CDR3 protein: CSVGLGQGYSEQYF
V gene: TRBV10-3; J gene: TRBJ2-7; D gene: NA; clone size: NA; CDR3 DNA: TGTGCCATCAGTGCCCTCTCGGGACAAACCTCCTACGAGCAGTACTTC; CDR3 protein: CAISALSGQTSYEQYF
V gene: TRBV6-1; J gene: TRBJ1-2; D gene: TRBD1; clone size: NA; CDR3 DNA: TGTGCCACAGGGACAGGGGGCGGGAGATATGGCTACTCCTTC; CDR3 protein: CATGTGGGRYGYSF
V gene: TRBV4-1; J gene: TRBJ2-3; D gene: TRBD2; clone size: once; CDR3 DNA: TGCGCCAGCAGCCATCTCTCTAGCGGAAAACGTTATAGCACAGATACGCAGTATTTT; CDR3 protein: CASSHLSSGKRYSTDTQYF
V gene: TRBV5-1; J gene: TRBJ2-7; D gene: TRBD1; clone size: NA; CDR3 DNA: TGCGCCAGCAGGTTTGGGACAGGATCCTACGAGCAGTACTTC; CDR3 protein: CASRFGTGSYEQYF
V gene: TRBV5-1; J gene: TRBJ2-7; D gene: NA; clone size: NA; CDR3 DNA: TGCGCCAGCAGCTTAGGGGGGGGGACCTACGAGCAGTACTTC; CDR3 protein: CASSLGGGTYEQYF
V gene: TRBV19; J gene: TRBJ1-5; D gene: NA; clone size: NA; CDR3 DNA: TGTGCCAGTAGTATCCGGGGAAATCAGCCCCAGCATTTT; CDR3 protein: CASSIRGNQPQHF
V gene: TRBV4-3; J gene: TRBJ1-1; D gene: NA; clone size: NA; CDR3 DNA: TGCGCCAGCAGCCAACGGCAGGCTATGAACACTGAAGCTTTCTTT; CDR3 protein: CASSQRQAMNTEAFF
V gene: TRBV9; J gene: TRBJ2-3; D gene: TRBD1; clone size: NA; CDR3 DNA: TGTGCCAGCAGCGTAGACAGGGGCGAAACAGATACGCAGTATTTT; CDR3 protein: CASSVDRGETDTQYF
V gene: TRBV20-1; J gene: TRBJ2-7; D gene: TRBD1; clone size: NA; CDR3 DNA: TGCAGTGCTTTGGGACAGTACGAGCAGTACTTC; CDR3 protein: CSALGQYEQYF
V gene: TRBV29-1; J gene: TRBJ2-1; D gene: TRBD2; clone size: NA; CDR3 DNA: TGCAGCGGTGGGACTAGCGGATACAATGAGCAGTTCTTC; CDR3 protein: CSGGTSGYNEQFF
V gene: TRBV5-4; J gene: TRBJ2-7; D gene: TRBD1; clone size: NA; CDR3 DNA: TGTGCCAGCAGCCACCAGGGGGCCTACGAGCAGTACTTC; CDR3 protein: CASSHQGAYEQYF
V gene: TRBV6-6; J gene: TRBJ2-7; D gene: TRBD1; clone size: few; CDR3 DNA: TGTGCCAGCAGTTACGAAGGGACAGGATATACCTACGAGCAGTACTTC; CDR3 protein: CASSYEGTGYTYEQYF
V gene: TRBV2; J gene: TRBJ2-3; D gene: TRBD2; clone size: NA; CDR3 DNA: TGTGCCAGCAGGGTGACTAGCGGGAGGGTTGATACGCAGTATTTT; CDR3 protein: CASRVTSGRVDTQYF
V gene: TRBV7-9; J gene: TRBJ2-7; D gene: TRBD1; clone size: NA; CDR3 DNA: TGTGCCAGCAGCGTGGGACAGGGATGGAACGAGCAGTACTTC; CDR3 protein: CASSVGQGWNEQYF
V gene: TRBV27; J gene: TRBJ1-2; D gene: TRBD1; clone size: NA; CDR3 DNA: TGTGCCAGCAGACGGGACAGGTCCTATGGCTACACCTTC; CDR3 protein: CASRRDRSYGYTF
V gene: TRBV6-4; J gene: TRBJ2-1; D gene: TRBD1; clone size: NA; CDR3 DNA: TGTGCCAGCAGTCGGGACAGGGGGAGCAATGAGCAGTTCTTC; CDR3 protein: CASSRDRGSNEQFF
V gene: TRBV14; J gene: TRBJ1-5; D gene: NA; clone size: NA; CDR3 DNA: TGTGCCAGCAGCTTAGTCCCCCGGGAGCCTTCAAAAGTCGATCAGCCCCAGCATTTT; CDR3 protein: CASSLVPREPSKVDQPQHF
V gene: TRBV7-9; J gene: TRBJ2-7; D gene: TRBD2; clone size: NA; CDR3 DNA: TGTGCCAGCAGCTCCCCTGTTGGCGGGAGTCTCTCCTACGAGCAGTACTTC; CDR3 protein: CASSSPVGGSLSYEQYF
V gene: TRBV7-2; J gene: TRBJ2-7; D gene: TRBD2; clone size: NA; CDR3 DNA: TGTGCCAGCAGCTCCGGGACTAGCGGGGTCTCCTACGAGCAGTACTTC; CDR3 protein: CASSSGTSGVSYEQYF
V gene: TRBV4-2; J gene: TRBJ1-1; D gene: NA; clone size: NA; CDR3 DNA: TGTGCCAGCAGCCAGGGCGACAGTTTGAACACTGAAGCTTTCTTT; CDR3 protein: CASSQGDSLNTEAFF
V gene: TRBV5-6; J gene: TRBJ1-2; D gene: NA; clone size: NA; CDR3 DNA: TGTGCCAGCAGCTTGCAGGGTTCCATGTTTGGCTACACCTTC; CDR3 protein: CASSLQGSMFGYTF
V gene: TRBV7-2; J gene: TRBJ2-7; D gene: TRBD1; clone size: NA; CDR3 DNA: TGTGCCAGCAGCTCCCGGACAGGAACCCAGGGGCAGTACTTC; CDR3 protein: CASSSRTGTQGQYF
V gene: TRBV9; J gene: TRBJ1-1; D gene: NA; clone size: few; CDR3 DNA: TGTGCCAGCAGCGTAGATGCGTTGAACACTGAAGCTTTCTTT; CDR3 protein: CASSVDALNTEAFF
V gene: TRBV25-1; J gene: TRBJ2-3; D gene: TRBD1; clone size: NA; CDR3 DNA: TGTGCCAGCAGTGAAAGAACCGGGACAGGGGAGACAGATACGCAGTATTTT; CDR3 protein: CASSERTGTGETDTQYF